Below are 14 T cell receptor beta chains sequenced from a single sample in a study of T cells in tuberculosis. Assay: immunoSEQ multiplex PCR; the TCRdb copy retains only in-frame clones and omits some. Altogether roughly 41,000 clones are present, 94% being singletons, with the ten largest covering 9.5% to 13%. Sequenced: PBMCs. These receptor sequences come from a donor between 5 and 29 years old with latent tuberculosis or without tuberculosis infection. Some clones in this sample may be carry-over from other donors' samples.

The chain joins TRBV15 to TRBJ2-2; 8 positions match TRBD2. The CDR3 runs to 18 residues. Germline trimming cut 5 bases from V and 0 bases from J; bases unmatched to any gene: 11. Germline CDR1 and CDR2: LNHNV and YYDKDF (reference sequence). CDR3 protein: CATSRSPGGNTNTGELFF. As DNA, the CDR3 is TGTGCCACCAGCCGTTCCCCGGGGGGGAATACGAACACCGGGGAGCTGTTTTTT.

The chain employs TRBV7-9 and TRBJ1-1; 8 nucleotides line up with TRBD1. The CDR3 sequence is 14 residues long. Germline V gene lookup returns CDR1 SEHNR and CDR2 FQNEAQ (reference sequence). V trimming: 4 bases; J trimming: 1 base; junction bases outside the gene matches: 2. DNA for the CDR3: TGTGCCAGCAGCTCGACAGGGGCGAACACTGAAGCTTTCTTT. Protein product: CASSSTGANTEAFF.

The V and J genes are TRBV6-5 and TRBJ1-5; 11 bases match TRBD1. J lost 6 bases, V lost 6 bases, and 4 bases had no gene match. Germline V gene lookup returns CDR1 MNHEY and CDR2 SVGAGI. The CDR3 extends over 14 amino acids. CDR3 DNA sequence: TGTGCCAGCAGGGTCGGGACAGGGGGTCAGCCCCAGCATTTT. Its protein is CASRVGTGGQPQHF.

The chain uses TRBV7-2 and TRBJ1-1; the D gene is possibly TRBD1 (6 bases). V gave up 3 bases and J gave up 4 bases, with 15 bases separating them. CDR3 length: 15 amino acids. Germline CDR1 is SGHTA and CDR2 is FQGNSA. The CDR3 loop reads CASSFNRARITEAFF. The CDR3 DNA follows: TGTGCCAGCAGCTTTAACAGGGCGCGGATCACTGAAGCTTTCTTT.

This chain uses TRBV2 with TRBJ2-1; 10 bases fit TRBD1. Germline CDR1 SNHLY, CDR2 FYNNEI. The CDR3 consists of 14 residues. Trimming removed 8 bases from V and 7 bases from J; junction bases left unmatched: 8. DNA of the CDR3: TGTGCCAGCGACCGGGACAGGGGTTTGAATGAGCAGTTCTTC. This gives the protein CASDRDRGLNEQFF.

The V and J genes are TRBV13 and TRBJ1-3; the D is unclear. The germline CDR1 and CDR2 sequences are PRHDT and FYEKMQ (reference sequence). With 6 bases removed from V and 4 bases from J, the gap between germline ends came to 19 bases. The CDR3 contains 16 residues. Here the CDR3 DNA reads TGTGCCAGCAGTGGTGAGGGCGGATTTAGGGGAAACACCATATATTTT. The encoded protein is CASSGEGGFRGNTIYF.

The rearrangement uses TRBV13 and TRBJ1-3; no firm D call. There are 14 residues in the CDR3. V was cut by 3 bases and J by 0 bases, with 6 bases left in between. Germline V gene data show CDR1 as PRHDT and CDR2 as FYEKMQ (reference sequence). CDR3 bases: TGTGCCAGCAGCTTTTACATCTCTGGAAACACCATATATTTT. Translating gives CASSFYISGNTIYF.

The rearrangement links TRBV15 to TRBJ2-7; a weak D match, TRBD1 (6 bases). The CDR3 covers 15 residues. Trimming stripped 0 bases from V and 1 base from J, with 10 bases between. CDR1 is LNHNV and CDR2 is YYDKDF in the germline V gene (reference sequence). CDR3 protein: CATSRERGSSYEQYF. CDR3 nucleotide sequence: TGTGCCACCAGCAGAGAAAGGGGGTCTTCCTACGAGCAGTACTTC. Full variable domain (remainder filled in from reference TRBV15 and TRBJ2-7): DAMVIQNPRYQVTQFGKPVTLSCSQTLNHNVMYWYQQKSSQAPKLLFHYYDKDFNNEADTPDNFQSRRPNTSFCFLDIRSPGLGDTAMYLCATSRERGSSYEQYFGPGTRLTVT.

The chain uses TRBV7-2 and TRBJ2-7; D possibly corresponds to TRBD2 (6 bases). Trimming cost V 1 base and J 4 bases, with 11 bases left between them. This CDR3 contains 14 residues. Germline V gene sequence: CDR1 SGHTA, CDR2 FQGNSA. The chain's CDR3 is CASSLGFGGYEQYF. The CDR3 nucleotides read TGTGCCAGCAGCTTAGGGTTTGGAGGGTACGAGCAGTACTTC.

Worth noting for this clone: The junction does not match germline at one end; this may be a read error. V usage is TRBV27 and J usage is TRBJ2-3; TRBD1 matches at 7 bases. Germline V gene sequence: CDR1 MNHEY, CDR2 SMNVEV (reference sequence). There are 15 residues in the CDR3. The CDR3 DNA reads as TGTGCCGGCAGAGGGGGCCCCTATAGCACAGATACGCAGTATTTT. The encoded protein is CAGRGGPYSTDTQYF.

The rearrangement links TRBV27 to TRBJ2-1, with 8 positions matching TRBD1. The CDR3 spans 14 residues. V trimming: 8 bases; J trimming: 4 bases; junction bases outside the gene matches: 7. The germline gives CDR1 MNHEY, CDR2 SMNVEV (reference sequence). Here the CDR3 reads CASSDRGLYNEQFF. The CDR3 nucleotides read TGTGCCAGCTCCGACAGGGGACTTTACAATGAGCAGTTCTTC.

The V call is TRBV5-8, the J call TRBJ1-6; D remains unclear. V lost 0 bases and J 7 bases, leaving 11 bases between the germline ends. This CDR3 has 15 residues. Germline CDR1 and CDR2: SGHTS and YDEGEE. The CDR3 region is CASSLVAVGNSPLHF. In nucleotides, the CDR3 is TGTGCCAGCAGCTTGGTGGCAGTTGGCAATTCACCCCTCCACTTT.

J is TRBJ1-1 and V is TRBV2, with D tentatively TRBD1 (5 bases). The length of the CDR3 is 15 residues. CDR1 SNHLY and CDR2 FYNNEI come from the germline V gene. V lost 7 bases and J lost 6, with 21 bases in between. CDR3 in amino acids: CASNGREDTVAEAFF. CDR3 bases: TGTGCCAGCAATGGCCGGGAGGACACAGTGGCTGAAGCTTTCTTT.

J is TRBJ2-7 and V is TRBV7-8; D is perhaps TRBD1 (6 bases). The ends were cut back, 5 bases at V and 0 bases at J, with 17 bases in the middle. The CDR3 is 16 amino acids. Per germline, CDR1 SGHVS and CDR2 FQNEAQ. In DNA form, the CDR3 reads TGTGCCAGCAGCCGTGATACAGGGATTTCCTCCTACGAGCAGTACTTC. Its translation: CASSRDTGISSYEQYF.